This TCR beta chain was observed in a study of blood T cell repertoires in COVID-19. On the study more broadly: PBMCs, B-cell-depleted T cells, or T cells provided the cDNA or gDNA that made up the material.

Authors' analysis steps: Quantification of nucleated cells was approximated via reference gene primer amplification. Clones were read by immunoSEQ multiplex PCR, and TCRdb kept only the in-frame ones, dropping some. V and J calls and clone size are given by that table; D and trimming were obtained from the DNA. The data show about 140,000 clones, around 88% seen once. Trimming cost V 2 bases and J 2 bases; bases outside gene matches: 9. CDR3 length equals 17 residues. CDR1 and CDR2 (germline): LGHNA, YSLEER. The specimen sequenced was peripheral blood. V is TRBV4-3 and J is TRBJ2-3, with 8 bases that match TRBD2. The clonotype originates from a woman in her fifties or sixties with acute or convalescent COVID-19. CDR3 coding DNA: TGCGCCAGCAGCCAACAATACGGGAGGGGCGTCACAGATACGCAGTATTTT. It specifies CASSQQYGRGVTDTQYF.